One and the same sample provided the 29 T cell receptor beta chains below, sequenced in a study of CD8 T cells in ankylosing spondylitis. These receptors' antigens are unknown. Study outcomes and limitations: A motif of roughly eight highly homologous TCR beta variants was seen as apparently characteristic of ankylosing spondylitis blood.

In TCRdb, the 5' RACE reads were re-called with MiXCR into one record per CDR3 protein. The sample records about 750,000 distinct CDR3 sequences, about 20% being singletons. Sequenced material: blood, either unsorted or a sorted T cell fraction (not recorded which). The origin of the receptors is a male donor with ankylosing spondylitis.

The chain has TRBV7-2 and TRBJ2-1; D is uncertain. CDR1 and CDR2 (germline): SGHTA, FQGNSA. This CDR3 contains 15 residues. V lost 1 base, J lost 3 bases, and 10 bases lay in between. The CDR3 loop is CASSLVDRHYNEQFF. In DNA form, the CDR3 reads TGTGCCAGCAGCTTAGTCGATCGCCACTACAATGAGCAGTTCTTC.

The DNA for the CDR3 is TGCAGTGCTAGACCCAGCCCACCCAACACCGGGGAGCTGTTTTTT. Its protein is CSARPSPPNTGELFF. The rearrangement joins TRBV20-1 to TRBJ2-2; D gene ambiguous. With 2 bases removed from V and 2 bases from J, the gap between germline ends came to 12 bases. The CDR3 is 15 amino acids. Germline V gene data show CDR1 as DFQATT and CDR2 as SNEGSKA (reference sequence).

At least ten counts were recorded for this clonotype. V and J are TRBV28 and TRBJ2-1; 12 bases line up with TRBD2. Trimming took 10 bases from V and 7 from J; bases not matched to a gene: 5. Germline loops: CDR1 MDHEN, CDR2 SYDVKM. This CDR3 contains 13 residues. The CDR3 spells CATRLAGENEQFF. The CDR3 nucleotides are TGTGCCACCCGACTAGCGGGAGAAAATGAGCAGTTCTTC.

The rearrangement links TRBV29-1 to TRBJ2-1, with D possibly TRBD1 on 5 matching bases. Germline CDR1 reads SQVTM; CDR2 reads ANQGSEA. Trimming removed 1 base from V and 5 bases from J, with 15 bases in between. This CDR3 has 15 amino acids. CDR3 loop: CSVEGLVGVNNEQFF. In DNA form, the CDR3 reads TGCAGCGTTGAAGGATTAGTAGGGGTGAACAATGAGCAGTTCTTC.

The chain links TRBV28 to TRBJ1-6; D is uncertain. V gave up 4 bases and J gave up 7 bases, with 8 bases separating them. The CDR3 sequence is 13 residues long. Germline assignment: CDR1 MDHEN and CDR2 SYDVKM. The chain's CDR3 is CASSYRLNSPLHF. In DNA, the CDR3 is TGTGCCAGCAGTTACCGATTAAATTCACCCCTCCACTTT.

This clonotype showed up just a few times. The chain recombines TRBV12-3 or TRBV12-4 with TRBJ2-3; 14 nucleotides agree with TRBD2. This CDR3 has 15 residues. Unmatched junction bases numbered 6, after V lost 7 bases and J lost 6 bases. CDR3 region: CASTRLAGGQDTQYF. CDR3 nucleotide sequence: TGTGCCAGCACCAGACTAGCGGGGGGGCAGGATACGCAGTATTTT.

This clonotype turned up a few times. The rearrangement links TRBV25-1 to TRBJ2-2, with 9 positions matching TRBD1. The CDR3 is 16 amino acids. The J segment lost 3 bases and the V segment lost 0 bases, leaving 2 bases of the junction unmatched. Germline-derived CDR1 and CDR2 are MGHDK and SYGVNS. CDR3 sequence: CASSEYGTGYTGELFF. The CDR3 nucleotides read TGTGCCAGCAGTGAATACGGGACAGGGTACACCGGGGAGCTGTTTTTT.

The J gene is TRBJ1-5, the V gene TRBV4-1; 11 nucleotides line up with TRBD1. Trimming at V came to 1 base and at J to 5 bases, leaving 4 bases not matched to a gene. The germline V gene encodes CDR1 MGHRA and CDR2 YSYEKL. The CDR3 sequence is 16 residues long. This CDR3 reads CASSQVRTGGHQPQHF. Here the CDR3 DNA reads TGCGCCAGCAGCCAAGTCCGGACAGGGGGCCATCAGCCCCAGCATTTT.

The chain combines TRBV12-3 or TRBV12-4 with TRBJ1-3; TRBD1 matches at 7 bases. The V and J ends lost 6 bases and 0 bases, in that order; junction bases with no gene match: 5. This CDR3 is built from 15 residues. CDR3 sequence: CASSRQGPSGNTIYF. CDR3 nucleotide sequence: TGTGCCAGCAGCCGACAGGGCCCCTCTGGAAACACCATATATTTT.

This clonotype occurred a few times. This chain uses TRBV12-3 or TRBV12-4 with TRBJ2-3; the match to TRBD2 covers 8 bases. The CDR3 loop spans 15 amino acids. The V gene end was trimmed by 6 bases and the J gene end by 4 bases; junction bases not matched to a gene: 9. The CDR3 here is CASSHAGAGADTQYF. CDR3 DNA sequence: TGTGCCAGCAGCCACGCGGGAGCGGGGGCAGATACGCAGTATTTT.

This clonotype was picked up a small number of times. One junction end disagrees with the germline gene, perhaps due to a read error. The chain recombines TRBV19 with TRBJ1-6; D uncertain. CDR1 is LNHDA and CDR2 is SQIVND in the germline V gene (reference sequence). This CDR3 comprises 12 residues. CDR3 nucleotides: TGTGCCAGTAGTATGCAGGATTCGCCCCTCCACTTT. Its translation: CASSMQDSPLHF.

The table lists this clonotype with a few counts. This chain links TRBV7-2 with TRBJ1-1; TRBD1 aligns across 7 bases. Germline V gene lookup returns CDR1 SGHTA and CDR2 FQGNSA. Trimming took 5 bases from V and 4 from J; bases not matched to a gene: 7. This CDR3 region has 14 residues. CDR3 nucleotides: TGTGCCAGCAGCCCCACAGGGGCGGTCACTGAAGCTTTCTTT. This translates into CASSPTGAVTEAFF.

This clonotype came up a few times. The chain carries TRBV11-2 and TRBJ2-2; D remains unclear. The CDR3 totals 17 residues. Germline CDR1 SGHAT, CDR2 FQNNGV. V was trimmed by 5 bases and J by 0 bases, leaving 16 bases between them. The CDR3 DNA reads as TGTGCCAGCAGCCCACTTTCCGGCACAGCGAACACCGGGGAGCTGTTTTTT. Its protein is CASSPLSGTANTGELFF.

This clonotype was detected only a few times. V and J are TRBV5-5 and TRBJ2-7; TRBD1 might be the D (5 bases). This CDR3 spans 16 amino acids. V lost 3 bases, J lost 3 bases, and 19 bases lay in between. Germline V lookup: CDR1 SGHKS, CDR2 YYEKEE (reference sequence). CDR3 bases: TGTGCCAGCAGCTCCGAAGGGGCAGGGCTAAGCTACGAGCAGTACTTC. Translating it yields CASSSEGAGLSYEQYF.

This clonotype has more than one count but fewer than ten. The chain uses TRBV6-4 and TRBJ2-1; 8 nucleotides agree with TRBD1. Trimming removed 0 bases from V and 4 bases from J; junction bases left unmatched: 2. CDR3 length: 15 amino acids. CDR1 is MRHNA and CDR2 is SNTAGT in the germline V gene. Written as DNA, the CDR3 is TGTGCCAGCAGTGACTCCGGACAGGGATACAATGAGCAGTTCTTC. Encoded protein: CASSDSGQGYNEQFF.

V gene TRBV12-3 or TRBV12-4 combines with J gene TRBJ1-3, with TRBD1 identical over 11 bases. The CDR3 sequence is 15 residues long. V was clipped by 6 bases and J by 2 bases; unmatched bases: 3. The CDR3 here is CASRGTGGAGNTIYF. Written as DNA, the CDR3 is TGTGCCAGCAGGGGGACAGGGGGTGCTGGAAACACCATATATTTT.

This clonotype was counted a few times. The chain carries TRBV2 and TRBJ2-7, with a tentative D call TRBD2 (6 bases). Germline V gives CDR1 SNHLY, CDR2 FYNNEI. V lost 2 bases, J lost 0 bases, and 8 bases lay in between. This CDR3 is built from 14 residues. The CDR3, as DNA: TGTGCCAGCAGTGAACCCGGGAGCTCCTACGAGCAGTACTTC. It translates to CASSEPGSSYEQYF.

This clonotype turned up a few times. The chain couples TRBV7-8 to TRBJ2-7; a possible D gene is TRBD2 (6 bases). CDR3 length: 16 amino acids. Deletions cut 4 bases from V and 0 bases from J, with 16 bases between. Germline CDR1 reads SGHVS; CDR2 reads FQNEAQ. Written as DNA, the CDR3 is TGTGCCAGCAGCTCACCAAGGGGACTTCCCTCCTACGAGCAGTACTTC. Its protein product is CASSSPRGLPSYEQYF.

In this sample, this clonotype turned up a few times. The chain couples TRBV27 to TRBJ2-7; no clear D. Per the germline V gene, CDR1 is MNHEY and CDR2 is SMNVEV (reference sequence). This CDR3 has 15 residues. V shed 4 bases and J shed 3 bases, with 16 bases lying between them. The CDR3: CASSSIGPPVYEQYF. The CDR3 bases are TGTGCCAGCAGTTCGATCGGACCTCCCGTCTACGAGCAGTACTTC.

The rearrangement links TRBV4-1 to TRBJ2-3, with 8 bases lining up with TRBD2. This CDR3 spans 17 amino acids. Looked up from germline, CDR1 is MGHRA and CDR2 is YSYEKL. V trimming: 1 base; J trimming: 2 bases; junction bases outside the gene matches: 8. The CDR3 nucleotides are TGCGCCAGCAGCCAAGTTTGGCGGGAGGATAACACAGATACGCAGTATTTT. It codes for CASSQVWREDNTDTQYF.

This chain uses TRBV7-9 with TRBJ2-3; weak D call: TRBD1 (5 bases). Trimming shortened V by 10 bases and J by 3 bases, and 20 bases separated the two germline ends. The length of the CDR3 is 15 residues. Germline V CDR1 and CDR2: SEHNR, FQNEAQ (reference sequence). The CDR3 sequence is CATGDLGHPTDTQYF. The CDR3 DNA reads TGTGCCACCGGAGACCTAGGACATCCAACAGATACGCAGTATTTT.

The chain combines TRBV5-1 with TRBJ2-7; D is undetermined. Trimming left V 0 bases short and J 0 bases short, with 7 bases between. CDR1 and CDR2 (germline): SGHRS, YFSETQ. This CDR3 is 14 amino acids long. For the CDR3, the DNA is TGCGCCAGCAGCTTGGACCAGAGCTCCTACGAGCAGTACTTC. This sequence encodes CASSLDQSSYEQYF.

This clonotype was seen only a few times. V usage is TRBV27 and J usage is TRBJ1-2; 8 nucleotides match TRBD1. The germline gives CDR1 MNHEY, CDR2 SMNVEV (reference sequence). The CDR3 covers 15 residues. V trimming: 5 bases; J trimming: 7 bases; junction bases outside the gene matches: 12. CDR3 amino acids: CASSVIAGGAGGYTF. The CDR3 nucleotides read TGTGCCAGCAGTGTTATAGCAGGGGGCGCGGGTGGCTACACCTTC.

This clonotype has only a few counts. The chain links TRBV7-3 to TRBJ2-1; D unclear. The CDR3 has 16 amino acids. CDR1 and CDR2 (germline): SGHTA, FQGTGA. Trimming cost V 0 bases and J 0 bases, with 9 bases left between them. The CDR3 sequence: CASSLTPRSSYNEQFF. The CDR3 nucleotides read TGTGCCAGCAGCTTAACCCCCCGTAGCTCCTACAATGAGCAGTTCTTC.

This clonotype appeared many times. The V gene is TRBV4-3, the J gene TRBJ2-3; 7 nucleotides agree with TRBD1. V was pared by 2 bases and J by 6 bases, with 5 bases of the junction left unmatched. The CDR3 has 14 amino acids. The germline gives CDR1 LGHNA, CDR2 YSLEER. The CDR3 is CASSQRQGLDTQYF. The DNA for the CDR3 is TGCGCCAGCAGCCAAAGACAGGGTTTGGATACGCAGTATTTT.

In this sample, this clonotype turned up many times. The rearrangement joins TRBV10-3 to TRBJ2-3; 7 bases are a match to TRBD1. V shed 7 bases and J 3 bases; nucleotides not matched to a gene: 1. CDR3 size: 12 residues. CDR1 ENHRY and CDR2 SYGVKD come from the germline V gene. CDR3 region: CAINRGTDTQYF. In nucleotides, the CDR3 is TGTGCCATCAACAGGGGAACAGATACGCAGTATTTT.

The chain joins TRBV7-8 to TRBJ2-5; D remains unclear. The CDR3 is 14 residues long. The ends were cut back, 3 bases at V and 2 bases at J, with 10 bases in the middle. Germline V CDR1 and CDR2: SGHVS, FQNEAQ. This CDR3 is CASSFKPFQETQYF. CDR3 DNA sequence: TGTGCCAGCAGCTTTAAGCCCTTTCAAGAGACCCAGTACTTC.

The chain has TRBV30 and TRBJ2-1, with D perhaps being TRBD1 or TRBD2 (5 bases each). V was pared by 3 bases and J by 8 bases, with 17 bases between. This CDR3 comprises 14 residues. CDR1 and CDR2 from the germline V gene are GTSNPN and SVGIG (reference sequence). CDR3 amino acids: CAWRKRGPSDEQFF. CDR3 DNA: TGTGCCTGGAGGAAGAGGGGCCCCTCGGATGAGCAGTTCTTC.

A few counts support this clonotype. J is TRBJ1-2 and V is TRBV3-1; D gene unclear. Per the germline V gene, CDR1 is LGHDT and CDR2 is YNNKEL (reference sequence). With 7 bases removed from V and 4 bases from J, the gap between germline ends came to 13 bases. The CDR3 is 13 residues long. The DNA for the CDR3 is TGTGCCAGCACCCATGGACGAGGCTATGGCTACACCTTC. Protein: CASTHGRGYGYTF.